This TCR beta chain was obtained from a study of PD-L1 blockade in urothelial cancer. Background on the study: Each participant's history included 0 to 3 prior chemotherapy regimens. Blood-derived samples held a median roughly 140,000 T cells. Analyzed time points were 3 weeks (second dose) and 6 weeks after therapy began.

In each PCR, synthetic TCR analog templates were spiked in. Generated by immunoSEQ multiplex PCR, the TCRdb table keeps only in-frame clones and is missing some. This table has just over 50,000 clones, about 68% appearing once. The CDR3 loop spans 14 amino acids. CDR1 and CDR2 from the germline V gene are SGHRS and YFSETQ. V gave up 0 bases and J gave up 4 bases, with 5 bases separating them. The time point denotes: pretreatment peripheral blood. The TCR was taken from a man in his 70s with urothelial cancer. The sequences come from PBMCs, collected around atezolizumab (anti-PD-L1) treatment. The chain joins TRBV5-1 to TRBJ2-6; D gene unclear. CDR3 nucleotide sequence: TGCGCCAGCAGCTTGGGCCAGGGGGCCAACGTCCTGACTTTC. Translating gives CASSLGQGANVLTF.